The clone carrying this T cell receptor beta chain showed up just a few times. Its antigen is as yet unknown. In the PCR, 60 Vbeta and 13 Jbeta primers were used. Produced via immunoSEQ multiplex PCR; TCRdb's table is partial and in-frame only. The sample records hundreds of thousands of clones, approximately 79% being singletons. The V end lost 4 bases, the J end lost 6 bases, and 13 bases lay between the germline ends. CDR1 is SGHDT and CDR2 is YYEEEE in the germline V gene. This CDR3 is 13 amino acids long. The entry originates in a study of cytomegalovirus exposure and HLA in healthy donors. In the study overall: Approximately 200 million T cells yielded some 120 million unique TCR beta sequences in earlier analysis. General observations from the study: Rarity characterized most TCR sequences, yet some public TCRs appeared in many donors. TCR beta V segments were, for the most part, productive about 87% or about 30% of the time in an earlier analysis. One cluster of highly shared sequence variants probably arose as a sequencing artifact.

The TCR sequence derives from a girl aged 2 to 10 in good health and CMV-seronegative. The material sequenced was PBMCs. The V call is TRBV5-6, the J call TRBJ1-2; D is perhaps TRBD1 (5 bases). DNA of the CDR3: TGTGCCAGCAGCCCAGACAGTGGGGATGGCTACACCTTC. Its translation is CASSPDSGDGYTF.